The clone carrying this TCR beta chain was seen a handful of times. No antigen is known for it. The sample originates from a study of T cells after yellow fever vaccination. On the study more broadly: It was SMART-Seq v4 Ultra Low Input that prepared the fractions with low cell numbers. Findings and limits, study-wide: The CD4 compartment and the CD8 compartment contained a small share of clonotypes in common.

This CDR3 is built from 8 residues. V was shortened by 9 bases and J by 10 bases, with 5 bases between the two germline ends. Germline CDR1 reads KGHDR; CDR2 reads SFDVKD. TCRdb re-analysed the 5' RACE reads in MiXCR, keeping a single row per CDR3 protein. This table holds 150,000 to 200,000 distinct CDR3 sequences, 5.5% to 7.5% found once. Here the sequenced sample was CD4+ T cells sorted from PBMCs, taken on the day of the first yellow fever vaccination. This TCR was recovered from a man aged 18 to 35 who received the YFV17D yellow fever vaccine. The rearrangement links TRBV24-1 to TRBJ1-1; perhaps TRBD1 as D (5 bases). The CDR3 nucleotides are TGTGCCACCGGGGGAGCTTTCTTT. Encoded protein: CATGGAFF.